The T cell receptor beta chain described here comes from a study of blood T cells in healthy people across ages. The CDR3 contains 13 residues. Germline CDR1 and CDR2: LGHDT and YNNKEL (reference sequence). Trimming shortened V by 2 bases and J by 8 bases, and 9 bases separated the two germline ends. Primers used in a second PCR of roughly 7 to 12 cycles were a sample-barcoded 5' primer and a J-beta primer mix. Every cDNA molecule bore a tag from a template-switch adaptor containing 12 random nucleotides. TCRdb re-called the 5' RACE reads through MiXCR, storing one row per CDR3 protein. The data hold some 850,000 distinct CDR3 sequences, with roughly 24% observed a single time. The same sample was also studied in work on T cells of mothers and their children.

The sequenced sample consisted of blood. This chain links TRBV3-1 with TRBJ2-2; D uncertain. The clonotype comes from a boy aged 5-17 years in good health. This chain's CDR3 is CASSQYQGGELFF. CDR3 sequence (DNA): TGTGCCAGCAGCCAATACCAAGGGGGGGAGCTGTTTTTT. Together with reference TRBV3-1 and TRBJ2-2, the CDR3 gives the full variable domain: DTAVSQTPKYLVTQMGNDKSIKCEQNLGHDTMYWYKQDSKKFLKIMFSYNNKELIINETVPNRFSPKSPDKAHLNLHINSLELGDSAVYFCASSQYQGGELFFGEGSRLTVL.